These 30 T cell receptor beta chains share one sample of origin, sequenced in a study of T cells after yellow fever vaccination. Using its own MiXCR run on the 5' RACE reads, TCRdb lists one record per CDR3 protein. This table holds some 290,000 distinct CDR3 sequences, about 10% found once. Here the sequenced sample was CD4+ T cells sorted from PBMCs, taken 45 days after the yellow fever booster vaccination. These receptors were taken from a man aged 18 to 35 who received the YFV17D yellow fever vaccine.

This clonotype was seen more than once but under ten times. The chain joins TRBV7-2 to TRBJ1-3, with D unclear. V was cut by 4 bases and J by 5 bases, with 9 bases left in between. The CDR3 extends over 13 amino acids. Germline V CDR1 and CDR2: SGHTA, FQGNSA. In DNA form, the CDR3 reads TGTGCCAGCAGCTCCAATGCTAGAAACACCATATATTTT. Protein: CASSSNARNTIYF.

This chain joins TRBV6-1 and TRBJ1-1, with TRBD1 matching over 7 bases. Germline loops: CDR1 MNHNS, CDR2 SASEGT. This CDR3 comprises 15 residues. The ends lost 4 bases at V and 5 bases at J; junction bases unmatched: 10. CDR3 sequence reads: CASSVLRGGETEAFF. The CDR3 DNA reads TGTGCCAGCAGTGTCCTCAGGGGGGGAGAAACTGAAGCTTTCTTT.

This clonotype was detected only a few times. J is TRBJ2-1 and V is TRBV12-3 or TRBV12-4; TRBD2 agrees at 9 bases. This CDR3 contains 14 residues. The V gene end was trimmed by 6 bases and the J gene end by 10 bases; junction bases not matched to a gene: 10. The CDR3 region is CASRMGLAEGEQFF. The CDR3 DNA follows: TGTGCCAGCAGGATGGGACTAGCTGAGGGCGAGCAGTTCTTC.

This clonotype was detected a few times. The chain uses TRBV18 and TRBJ2-3; TRBD2 matches 7 bases. This CDR3 contains 18 residues. CDR1 KGHSH and CDR2 LQKENI come from the germline V gene. The ends lost 0 bases at V and 2 bases at J; junction bases unmatched: 11. DNA of the CDR3: TGTGCCAGCTCACCACCGCGGTCGCGGGGGTCGACCACAGATACGCAGTATTTT. This translates into CASSPPRSRGSTTDTQYF.

This clonotype came up a few times. The CDR3 DNA reads as TGTGCCAGCAGAAGGGAGTCCTACGAGCAGTACTTC. This codes for CASRRESYEQYF. The rearrangement joins TRBV2 to TRBJ2-7; possibly TRBD2 for D (5 bases). V gave up 6 bases and J gave up 1 base, with 7 bases separating them. Germline V gene sequence: CDR1 SNHLY, CDR2 FYNNEI. The CDR3 is made up of 12 amino acids.

A few counts support this clonotype. The CDR3 DNA is TGCGCCAGCAGGGGAGGAGCAGATCAGCCCCAGCATTTT. It specifies CASRGGADQPQHF. The chain recombines TRBV5-1 with TRBJ1-5; no firm D call. Germline CDR1 SGHRS, CDR2 YFSETQ. Between the trimmed V and J ends, which lost 5 bases and 5 bases, there was a span of 11 bases. The CDR3 has 13 amino acids. The variable domain in full, completed from reference TRBV5-1 and TRBJ1-5, reads KAGVTQTPRYLIKTRGQQVTLSCSPISGHRSVSWYQQTPGQGLQFLFEYFSETQRNKGNFPGRFSGRQFSNSRSEMNVSTLELGDSALYLCASRGGADQPQHFGDGTRLSIL.

This clonotype came up a few times. V usage is TRBV6-6 and J usage is TRBJ2-7; 11 bases align to TRBD2. The CDR3 has 16 amino acids. Germline trimming cut 7 bases from V and 0 bases from J; bases unmatched to any gene: 8. The germline CDR1 and CDR2 sequences are MNHNY and SVGAGI (reference sequence). The CDR3 DNA is TGTGCCAGCAATCCTAGCGGGGGGCACAGCTCCTACGAGCAGTACGTC. This translates into CASNPSGGHSSYEQYV.

V gene TRBV6-1 combines with J gene TRBJ1-2; D unresolved. This CDR3 spans 13 amino acids. Germline V gene sequence: CDR1 MNHNS, CDR2 SASEGT. Trimming shortened V by 6 bases and J by 0 bases, and 8 bases separated the two germline ends. CDR3 sequence reads: CASSARANYGYTF. The CDR3 DNA sequence: TGTGCCAGCAGCGCCAGAGCTAACTATGGCTACACCTTC.

The J gene is TRBJ1-5, the V gene TRBV18; no clear D. Germline CDR1 KGHSH, CDR2 LQKENI. This CDR3 comprises 14 residues. Trimming cost V 2 bases and J 0 bases, with 5 bases left between them. The CDR3 here is CASSPVNSNQPQHF. The CDR3 DNA follows: TGTGCCAGCTCACCAGTTAATAGCAATCAGCCCCAGCATTTT.

This clonotype appeared many times. V usage is TRBV6-1 and J usage is TRBJ2-7; a weak D match, TRBD2 (5 bases). CDR1 MNHNS and CDR2 SASEGT come from the germline V gene. This CDR3 is built from 13 residues. Trimming pared 3 bases from V and 6 bases from J, leaving 12 bases between. CDR3 bases: TGTGCCAGCAGTGAGGACTCCTTTGGCGAGCAGTACGTC. It translates to CASSEDSFGEQYV.

This clonotype was seen at least ten times. This rearrangement joins TRBV27 to TRBJ2-3, with D hard to call. Germline values: CDR1 MNHEY, CDR2 SMNVEV (reference sequence). Trimming took off 5 bases at V and 2 bases at J, with 14 bases between the two ends. The CDR3 sequence is 15 residues long. DNA of the CDR3: TGTGCCAGCAGTCTCGACGTCACACCCACAGATACGCAGTATTTT. It yields the protein CASSLDVTPTDTQYF.

This rearrangement joins TRBV7-3 to TRBJ2-3, with TRBD2 identical over 10 bases. The CDR3 runs to 17 residues. V lost 0 bases and J lost 6; bases outside the gene matches: 9. Germline lookup yields CDR1 SGHTA and CDR2 FQGTGA. CDR3 sequence (DNA): TGTGCCAGCAGCTTAACCCATCCGGGACTAGCGTCGGATACGCAGTATTTT. This encodes CASSLTHPGLASDTQYF.

The chain links TRBV18 to TRBJ2-7; TRBD1 matches at 9 bases. The CDR3 has 14 amino acids. V shed 5 bases and J 5 bases; nucleotides not matched to a gene: 7. Germline loops: CDR1 KGHSH, CDR2 LQKENI. The CDR3 is CASSLGQGIDEQYF. In DNA, the CDR3 is TGTGCCAGCTCATTGGGACAGGGAATAGACGAGCAGTACTTC. Looking up the rest from reference TRBV18 and TRBJ2-7 gives the full variable domain: NAGVMQNPRHLVRRRGQEARLRCSPMKGHSHVYWYRQLPEEGLKFMVYLQKENIIDESGMPKERFSAEFPKEGPSILRIQQVVRGDSAAYFCASSLGQGIDEQYFGPGTRLTVT.

This clonotype was counted a few times. The J gene is TRBJ1-3, the V gene TRBV15, with D tentatively TRBD1 (5 bases). Germline V gene sequence: CDR1 LNHNV, CDR2 YYDKDF (reference sequence). The ends were cut back, 0 bases at V and 3 bases at J, with 18 bases in the middle. This CDR3 contains 18 residues. CDR3 DNA sequence: TGTGCCACCAGCAGAGATCTACCGCGCGGGGGGTATGGAAACACCATATATTTT. Its translation: CATSRDLPRGGYGNTIYF.

This clonotype occurred a few times. This chain joins TRBV7-2 and TRBJ2-5; 9 bases agree with TRBD2. V shed 0 bases, J shed 1 base, and the junction held 3 bases outside the gene matches. Per germline, CDR1 SGHTA and CDR2 FQGNSA. This CDR3 has 16 amino acids. CDR3 protein: CASSLAPAGGQETQYF. DNA of the CDR3: TGTGCCAGCAGCTTAGCCCCAGCGGGGGGCCAAGAGACCCAGTACTTC.

The chain recombines TRBV6-1 with TRBJ1-6, with 8 bases matching TRBD1. Germline V gene sequence: CDR1 MNHNS, CDR2 SASEGT. This CDR3 is 14 amino acids long. Unmatched junction bases numbered 6, after V lost 8 bases and J lost 6 bases. CDR3 bases: TGTGCCAGCCACATGGACAGGGTTAATTCACCCCTCCACTTT. It specifies CASHMDRVNSPLHF.

In this sample, this clonotype turned up many times. The rearrangement uses TRBV11-2 and TRBJ2-5; possibly TRBD2 for D (6 bases). The ends were cut back, 5 bases at V and 4 bases at J, with 11 bases in the middle. The germline V gene encodes CDR1 SGHAT and CDR2 FQNNGV. This CDR3 comprises 13 residues. DNA for the CDR3: TGTGCCAGCAGCCAACGGCGGGGAGAGACCCAGTACTTC. Encoded protein: CASSQRRGETQYF.

This chain connects TRBV7-2 to TRBJ2-5, with D unresolved. This CDR3 region has 13 residues. Trimming left V 1 base short and J 4 bases short, with 7 bases between. In germline, CDR1 is SGHTA, CDR2 FQGNSA. As DNA, the CDR3 is TGTGCCAGCAGCTTAGTCCGGTCAGAGACCCAGTACTTC. Its translation: CASSLVRSETQYF.

V is TRBV20-1 and J is TRBJ2-5; 15 bases align to TRBD2. CDR1 and CDR2 (germline): DFQATT, SNEGSKA (reference sequence). V shed 6 bases and J 5 bases; nucleotides not matched to a gene: 10. The CDR3 sequence is 16 residues long. CDR3 amino acids: CSAGLAGGPRGETQYF. CDR3 coding DNA: TGCAGTGCAGGACTAGCGGGGGGGCCGAGAGGCGAGACCCAGTACTTC.

This clonotype was found many times. V usage is TRBV7-6 and J usage is TRBJ2-7; TRBD1 agrees at 7 bases. CDR3 size: 15 residues. Trimming removed 5 bases from V and 3 bases from J; junction bases left unmatched: 10. The germline V gene encodes CDR1 SGHVS and CDR2 FNYEAQ. CDR3 amino acids: CASSPRRDRLYEQYF. The CDR3 DNA is TGTGCCAGCAGCCCCCGCCGGGACAGACTCTACGAGCAGTACTTC.

The J gene is TRBJ1-5, the V gene TRBV4-3; the D gene is possibly TRBD1 (5 bases). Germline V lookup: CDR1 LGHNA, CDR2 YSLEER. This CDR3 spans 20 amino acids. V shed 2 bases and J shed 0 bases, with 23 bases lying between them. The CDR3 loop reads CASSQSIRAGNQYSNQPQHF. The CDR3 DNA reads TGCGCCAGCAGCCAATCCATTCGGGCAGGGAACCAATATAGCAATCAGCCCCAGCATTTT.

The chain recombines TRBV20-1 with TRBJ2-5; D gene ambiguous. The length of the CDR3 is 12 residues. The V gene lost 2 bases and the J gene lost 4 bases, with 8 bases spanning the gap. Germline-derived CDR1 and CDR2 are DFQATT and SNEGSKA (reference sequence). CDR3 DNA: TGCAGTGCTAGATCGACGTCAGAGACCCAGTACTTC. Translated: CSARSTSETQYF.

J is TRBJ2-5 and V is TRBV6-5, with TRBD1 matching over 9 bases. The V and J ends lost 5 bases and 5 bases, in that order; junction bases with no gene match: 9. CDR1 is MNHEY, CDR2 SVGAGI, per germline. The CDR3 sequence is 15 residues long. CDR3 sequence: CASSLLGTGRETQYF. The CDR3 region has the DNA TGTGCCAGCAGTCTACTAGGGACAGGGAGGGAGACCCAGTACTTC.

V usage is TRBV7-9 and J usage is TRBJ2-1, with TRBD2 matching 8 bases. V dropped 5 bases and J dropped 15; count of bases not matched to a gene: 12. This CDR3 has 13 residues. The V gene's germline CDR1 is SEHNR and CDR2 FQNEAQ (reference sequence). CDR3 DNA sequence: TGTGCCAGCAGCCCACAAAGTAGCGGGGTCCCGTTCTTC. Translated: CASSPQSSGVPFF.

This clonotype was counted once. The chain has TRBV6-6 and TRBJ2-2; D possibly corresponds to TRBD1 (6 bases). The germline V gene has CDR1 MNHNY and CDR2 SVGAGI (reference sequence). Between the trimmed V and J ends, which lost 4 bases and 6 bases, there was a span of 12 bases. The length of the CDR3 is 14 residues. Here the CDR3 reads CASSSWQGSGELFF. In nucleotides, the CDR3 is TGTGCCAGCAGTTCCTGGCAGGGGTCCGGGGAGCTGTTTTTT.

CDR3 amino acids: CASYGPEQYF. CDR3 DNA sequence: TGCGCCAGCTACGGGCCCGAGCAGTACTTC. The rearrangement links TRBV4-1 to TRBJ2-7, with D unresolved. In germline, CDR1 is MGHRA, CDR2 YSYEKL. The CDR3 is made up of 10 amino acids. Trimming stripped 8 bases from V and 6 bases from J, with 8 bases between.

This clonotype has more than one count but fewer than ten. The chain joins TRBV27 to TRBJ1-6; D possibly corresponds to TRBD1 (6 bases). Germline CDR1 and CDR2: MNHEY and SMNVEV (reference sequence). This CDR3 region has 18 residues. The germline V and J ends were trimmed by 5 bases and 5 bases, with 22 bases remaining between them. The chain's CDR3 is CASSLRPTGSSDNSPLHF. In DNA form, the CDR3 reads TGTGCCAGCAGTCTGAGACCGACAGGCTCGTCGGATAATTCACCCCTCCACTTT.

This clonotype came up many times. V is TRBV5-6 and J is TRBJ2-7; D is undetermined. Germline V lookup: CDR1 SGHDT, CDR2 YYEEEE. This CDR3 contains 12 residues. V lost 0 bases and J 6 bases, leaving 7 bases between the germline ends. The CDR3 region has the DNA TGTGCCAGCAGCTTGGCCTTTGGCGAGCAGTACGTC. Its translation: CASSLAFGEQYV.

There are a few counts of this clonotype. The chain combines TRBV6-1 with TRBJ2-2, with TRBD1 identical over 9 bases. Germline CDR1 reads MNHNS; CDR2 reads SASEGT. This CDR3 has 15 residues. The junction had 11 bases not matched to a gene; V was cut back by 10 bases and J by 5 bases. CDR3 bases: TGTGCCACCACGACTCAGACAGGGGGGACCGGGGAGCTGTTTTTT. Its translation is CATTTQTGGTGELFF.

This clonotype was observed a few times. The chain couples TRBV6-4 to TRBJ2-3; D gene ambiguous. Germline assignment: CDR1 MRHNA and CDR2 SNTAGT. The CDR3 has 15 amino acids. Trimming pared 6 bases from V and 0 bases from J, leaving 13 bases between. CDR3 DNA sequence: TGTGCCAGCAGGAGGACCCCCTCTAGCACAGATACGCAGTATTTT. Amino acid sequence: CASRRTPSSTDTQYF.